The rows below give T cell receptor beta chains drawn from one sample of a study of T-cell reconstitution after alpha-beta-depleted transplantation in children. A single record per CDR3 protein comes from TCRdb applying MiXCR to the PCR reads. The sample lists about 640,000 distinct CDR3 sequences, 13% occurring once. Here the sequenced sample was PBMCs, mostly from graft donor cells, taken 360 days after TCRalphabeta/CD19-depleted stem cell transplant. The receptors stem from a male patient under 18 who had a stem cell transplant for acute myeloid leukemia, so the T cells may come from the graft donor. The CDR3 runs from the conserved cysteine through the conserved F or W. The order of the fields is V gene, clone size, D gene, J gene, CDR3 DNA, CDR3 protein. The D gene is left open where the match is weak. Size is omitted from some rows. Given values are once, few, many or a class for expanded clones.

V gene: TRBV5-6; clone size: few; D gene: TRBD2; J gene: TRBJ2-7; CDR3 DNA: TGTGCCAGCAGCTGGACTAGCGCCTACGAGCAGTACTTC; CDR3 protein: CASSWTSAYEQYF
V gene: TRBV7-9; clone size: many; D gene: TRBD2; J gene: TRBJ2-4; CDR3 DNA: TGTGCCAGCAGCTTAAGCCTAGCGGGAGTACCCATTCAGTACTTC; CDR3 protein: CASSLSLAGVPIQYF
V gene: TRBV20-1; clone size: few; D gene: -; J gene: TRBJ2-2; CDR3 DNA: TGCAGTGCTAGAGGGGGAATCCAAATCGGCACCGGGGAGCTGTTTTTT; CDR3 protein: CSARGGIQIGTGELFF
V gene: TRBV5-1; clone size: -; D gene: -; J gene: TRBJ2-1; CDR3 DNA: TGCGCCAGCAGCTTCCCCGGGACTGGCCTAGGGAATGAGCAGTTCTTC; CDR3 protein: CASSFPGTGLGNEQFF
V gene: TRBV28; clone size: many; D gene: TRBD2; J gene: TRBJ2-2; CDR3 DNA: TGTGCCAGCAGTTTATGGACTAGCGGGACCGGGGAGCTGTTTTTT; CDR3 protein: CASSLWTSGTGELFF
V gene: TRBV6-2/TRBV6-3; clone size: many; D gene: -; J gene: TRBJ2-1; CDR3 DNA: TGTGCCAGCAGTTACGAGGGCACCCGCAGGGAGCAGTTCTTC; CDR3 protein: CASSYEGTRREQFF
V gene: TRBV5-6; clone size: few; D gene: -; J gene: TRBJ2-3; CDR3 DNA: TGTGCCAGCAGCTTGGAACCCAATACGCAGTATTTT; CDR3 protein: CASSLEPNTQYF
V gene: TRBV24-1; clone size: few; D gene: TRBD2; J gene: TRBJ2-1; CDR3 DNA: TGTGCCACCAGGGGGGACAGAGGACTAGCGGGAGGGCCTCTACAGTTCTTC; CDR3 protein: CATRGDRGLAGGPLQFF
V gene: TRBV30; clone size: -; D gene: TRBD2; J gene: TRBJ2-5; CDR3 DNA: TGTGCCCCCCTCGTCCCGGCGGGAGGTGACCAAGAGACCCAGTACTTC; CDR3 protein: CAPLVPAGGDQETQYF
V gene: TRBV12-3/TRBV12-4; clone size: -; D gene: TRBD2; J gene: TRBJ2-1; CDR3 DNA: TGTGCCAGCAGTTTAGGGGAGACTAGCGGGAGCGGTGAGCAGTTCTTC; CDR3 protein: CASSLGETSGSGEQFF
V gene: TRBV30; clone size: few; D gene: -; J gene: TRBJ2-5; CDR3 DNA: TGTGCCTGGAGTGTACTGATTAAAGAGACCCAGTACTTC; CDR3 protein: CAWSVLIKETQYF
V gene: TRBV7-8; clone size: many; D gene: -; J gene: TRBJ2-1; CDR3 DNA: TGTGCCAGCAGCTTAGGGAGCAATGAGCAGTTCTTC; CDR3 protein: CASSLGSNEQFF
V gene: TRBV27; clone size: -; D gene: TRBD2; J gene: TRBJ2-7; CDR3 DNA: TGTGCCAGCAGTTTACTAGCGGGAGGGCACGTCTCCTACGAGCAGTACTTC; CDR3 protein: CASSLLAGGHVSYEQYF
V gene: TRBV12-3/TRBV12-4; clone size: -; D gene: -; J gene: TRBJ1-1; CDR3 DNA: TGTGCCAGCACCCCCCGAGTGCGGAGCACTGAAGCTTTCTTT; CDR3 protein: CASTPRVRSTEAFF
V gene: TRBV4-3; clone size: many; D gene: TRBD2; J gene: TRBJ2-2; CDR3 DNA: TGCGCCAGCAGCCAAGATGGGTTAGCGGGAGTTACCGGGGAGCTGTTTTTT; CDR3 protein: CASSQDGLAGVTGELFF
V gene: TRBV20-1; clone size: -; D gene: -; J gene: TRBJ2-3; CDR3 DNA: TGCAGTGCCCAGGCAGCGGGACACTACACAGATACGCAGTATTTT; CDR3 protein: CSAQAAGHYTDTQYF
V gene: TRBV29-1; clone size: -; D gene: -; J gene: TRBJ2-7; CDR3 DNA: TGCAGCGTTGAAGATCCCGGATATGAGTACTTC; CDR3 protein: CSVEDPGYEYF
V gene: TRBV27; clone size: many; D gene: -; J gene: TRBJ2-2; CDR3 DNA: TGTGCCAGCAGTCCCATTGTGGCCGGGGAGCTGTTTTTT; CDR3 protein: CASSPIVAGELFF
V gene: TRBV6-4; clone size: -; D gene: -; J gene: TRBJ2-7; CDR3 DNA: TGTGCCAGCAGTCGTGACTCCGCCGGAATCTGCTACGAGCAGTACTTC; CDR3 protein: CASSRDSAGICYEQYF
V gene: TRBV6-5; clone size: many; D gene: TRBD2; J gene: TRBJ2-2; CDR3 DNA: TGTGCCAGCAGTTACGCGGGGGGCTCAATTTTTGCGAACACCGGGGAGCTGTTTTTT; CDR3 protein: CASSYAGGSIFANTGELFF
V gene: TRBV7-9; clone size: few; D gene: TRBD2; J gene: TRBJ2-1; CDR3 DNA: TGTGCCAGCAGCCTGTCCCTAGCGGCCATATCTAACAATGAGCAGTTCTTC; CDR3 protein: CASSLSLAAISNNEQFF
V gene: TRBV5-1; clone size: -; D gene: TRBD2; J gene: TRBJ2-5; CDR3 DNA: TGCGCCAGCAGCTTCACGTATCCCAGCGGGGGATACCAAGAGACCCAGTACTTC; CDR3 protein: CASSFTYPSGGYQETQYF
V gene: TRBV14; clone size: -; D gene: TRBD1; J gene: TRBJ2-7; CDR3 DNA: TGTGCCAGCAGCCAAGATCAGACAGGGAATCGCGAGCAGTACTTC; CDR3 protein: CASSQDQTGNREQYF
V gene: TRBV29-1; clone size: many; D gene: TRBD1; J gene: TRBJ2-7; CDR3 DNA: TGCAGCGTTGAAGTTAAAGGACAGGGGACCTACGAGCAGTACTTC; CDR3 protein: CSVEVKGQGTYEQYF
V gene: TRBV30; clone size: few; D gene: -; J gene: TRBJ2-7; CDR3 DNA: TGTGCCTGGAGTGTAGGGGGGCTCTCCTACGAGCAGTACTTC; CDR3 protein: CAWSVGGLSYEQYF
V gene: TRBV29-1; clone size: few; D gene: -; J gene: TRBJ2-7; CDR3 DNA: TGCAGCGTTGACGGAAAGTACTTC; CDR3 protein: CSVDGKYF
V gene: TRBV28; clone size: -; D gene: TRBD1; J gene: TRBJ2-7; CDR3 DNA: TGTGCCAGCAGTTTATCGACAGGGGTGGACTACGAGCAGTACTTC; CDR3 protein: CASSLSTGVDYEQYF
V gene: TRBV4-3; clone size: many; D gene: TRBD2; J gene: TRBJ2-1; CDR3 DNA: TGCGCCAGCAGTCCCGGGACTAGCGTTATTATCACCTACAATGAGCAGTTCTTC; CDR3 protein: CASSPGTSVIITYNEQFF
V gene: TRBV4-3; clone size: few; D gene: TRBD1; J gene: TRBJ2-7; CDR3 DNA: TGCGCCAGCAGCCAAAGCAGGGGGCATGGACAGTACTTC; CDR3 protein: CASSQSRGHGQYF
V gene: TRBV4-3; clone size: -; D gene: TRBD2; J gene: TRBJ2-3; CDR3 DNA: TGCGCCAGCAGCCGTGAACTAGCGGGGGCCTCCACAGATACGCAGTATTTT; CDR3 protein: CASSRELAGASTDTQYF
V gene: TRBV29-1; clone size: many; D gene: -; J gene: TRBJ2-3; CDR3 DNA: TGCAGCGTTGGGGCTTATACGCAGTATTTT; CDR3 protein: CSVGAYTQYF
V gene: TRBV20-1; clone size: few; D gene: -; J gene: TRBJ2-1; CDR3 DNA: TGCAGTGCTAGAGGCCCCTCATGGGGCTACAATGAGCAGTTCTTC; CDR3 protein: CSARGPSWGYNEQFF
V gene: TRBV20-1; clone size: -; D gene: TRBD2; J gene: TRBJ2-7; CDR3 DNA: TGCAGTGCTAGGCTAGCGGGAGCCATCAGCTCCTACGAGCAGTACTTC; CDR3 protein: CSARLAGAISSYEQYF
V gene: TRBV28; clone size: many; D gene: -; J gene: TRBJ2-5; CDR3 DNA: TGTGCCAGCAGTTTAAGGAGCGCGGAGACCCAGTACTTC; CDR3 protein: CASSLRSAETQYF
V gene: TRBV11-1; clone size: -; D gene: -; J gene: TRBJ2-7; CDR3 DNA: TGTGCCATCAGTTCCGGGACGGACTACGAGCAGTACTTC; CDR3 protein: CAISSGTDYEQYF
V gene: TRBV4-3; clone size: -; D gene: TRBD1; J gene: TRBJ2-1; CDR3 DNA: TGCGCCAGCAGCCCTACCCGGACAGGTCGGCAGTTCTTC; CDR3 protein: CASSPTRTGRQFF
V gene: TRBV7-9; clone size: many; D gene: -; J gene: TRBJ2-7; CDR3 DNA: TGTGCCAGCAGCACGACTCAGGCCTACGAGCAGTACTTC; CDR3 protein: CASSTTQAYEQYF
V gene: TRBV12-5; clone size: -; D gene: TRBD1; J gene: TRBJ1-1; CDR3 DNA: TGTGCTAGTGGTGGGACAGACACTGAAGCTTTCTTT; CDR3 protein: CASGGTDTEAFF